This T cell receptor beta chain was recovered during a study of a mutant IDH1 vaccine in newly diagnosed glioma. Study-level background: The sex distribution of treated patients was roughly 62% male and approximately 40% female, with a mean age of around 40 years. Study results and caveats: Pseudoprogression looked unconnected to shifts in top peripheral T cell clonotypes. Immune responses induced by the vaccine were seen in 80% to 95% of patients, spanning multiple MHC alleles.

Sample time point: baseline, week 1 (first vaccination visit). The treatment was: pre-vaccination baseline after standard-of-care therapy. New WHO grade 3 or 4 astrocytomas that were IDH1-mutant and ATRX-lost occurred in the donors. Using immunoSEQ multiplex PCR, the repertoire was profiled, and TCRdb retains in-frame clones only, with some absent. Of 50,000 to 65,000 clones listed, 65% to 85% are singletons. Worth noting for this clone: Its target is unknown.

With 3 bases clipped from V and 1 base from J, the junction kept 1 base outside the gene matches. Germline V gene data show CDR1 as MNHEY and CDR2 as SMNVEV (reference sequence). This CDR3 spans 14 amino acids. The starting material was PBMCs, obtained from a glioma patient treated with radiotherapy, temozolomide or both. This TCR was sampled from a man in his late teens or twenties with glioma. J is TRBJ1-1 and V is TRBV27, with 8 positions matching TRBD1. In DNA, the CDR3 is TGTGCCAGCAGTTTGCAGGGGGCGAACACTGAAGCTTTCTTT. Its translation is CASSLQGANTEAFF.